This TCR beta chain was captured by sequencing in a study of response to subunit inactivated influenza vaccine. The CDR3 has 17 residues. The ends were cut back, 0 bases at V and 0 bases at J, with 12 bases in the middle. The V gene's germline CDR1 is SEHNR and CDR2 FQNEAQ (reference sequence). Using its own MiXCR run on the RT-PCR reads, TCRdb lists one record per CDR3 protein. The table shows hundreds of thousands of distinct CDR3 sequences, with around 13% occurring only once. This TCR was sampled from a man aged 50 to 59 who received an inactivated influenza vaccine. The specimen comprised PBMCs from blood, sampled 14 to 15 days before vaccination. V and J are TRBV7-9 and TRBJ2-4; possibly TRBD1 or TRBD2 for D (6 bases each). The CDR3 loop is CASSLARGDSAKNIQYF. The CDR3 coding sequence is TGTGCCAGCAGCTTAGCGAGGGGGGATTCAGCCAAAAACATTCAGTACTTC.